This paragraph covers one TCR beta chain sequence. The data were obtained in a study of blood T cell repertoires in COVID-19. Overall study: Acute-phase and convalescent COVID-19 samples originated in the United States, Italy and Spain.

Per the original methods: It was from reference gene primer amplification that nucleated cell counts were estimated. Generated by immunoSEQ multiplex PCR, the TCRdb table keeps only in-frame clones and is missing some. Clonal size and the V and J genes are those of that table, whereas D and trimming came from the DNA. The sample holds roughly 140,000 clones, 70% to 85% seen once. The germline CDR1 and CDR2 sequences are LGHNA and YSLEER. The CDR3 loop spans 17 amino acids. The ends lost 0 bases at V and 5 bases at J; junction bases unmatched: 8. This receptor was obtained from a woman between 45 and 60 years old with acute or convalescent COVID-19. The sequenced sample consisted of peripheral blood. The rearrangement joins TRBV4-3 to TRBJ2-2, with 8 bases fitting TRBD2. The CDR3 protein is CASSQEVREGRTGELFF. The DNA of the CDR3 is TGCGCCAGCAGCCAAGAAGTTCGGGAGGGCCGTACCGGGGAGCTGTTTTTT.